This TCR beta chain is from a study of T cell repertoires in cytomegalovirus infection. Overall study context: An indication of both CMV infection and matching HLA type came from public TCR beta signatures. Study outcomes and limitations: CMV-specific TCR beta clonotypes restricted by HLA-C were the ones dominating the ex vivo response. Frequencies of public TCR beta families were cumulated, and this identified carriers of CMV plus the relevant HLA.

The germline V gene encodes CDR1 LGHNT and CDR2 FRNRAP. The CDR3 spans 15 residues. Trimming shortened V by 7 bases and J by 8 bases, and 20 bases separated the two germline ends. This clonotype was picked up many times. Its antigen is currently unknown. TCRdb re-derived calls from the reads in MiXCR, one entry per CDR3 protein. The sample has roughly 500,000 distinct CDR3 sequences, approximately 17% seen once; the top ten hold roughly a quarter. Sequences were obtained from CD8+ T cells from PBMCs. This sequence originates from a human donor in good health (CMV status not recorded). Some clones in this sample may be carry-over from other donors' samples. The chain joins TRBV12-5 to TRBJ1-4, with D possibly matching TRBD1 (5 bases). In DNA, the CDR3 is TGTGCTAGTGCCCTTCCAGGACTAAGGGACGAAAAACTGTTTTTT. This translates into CASALPGLRDEKLFF.